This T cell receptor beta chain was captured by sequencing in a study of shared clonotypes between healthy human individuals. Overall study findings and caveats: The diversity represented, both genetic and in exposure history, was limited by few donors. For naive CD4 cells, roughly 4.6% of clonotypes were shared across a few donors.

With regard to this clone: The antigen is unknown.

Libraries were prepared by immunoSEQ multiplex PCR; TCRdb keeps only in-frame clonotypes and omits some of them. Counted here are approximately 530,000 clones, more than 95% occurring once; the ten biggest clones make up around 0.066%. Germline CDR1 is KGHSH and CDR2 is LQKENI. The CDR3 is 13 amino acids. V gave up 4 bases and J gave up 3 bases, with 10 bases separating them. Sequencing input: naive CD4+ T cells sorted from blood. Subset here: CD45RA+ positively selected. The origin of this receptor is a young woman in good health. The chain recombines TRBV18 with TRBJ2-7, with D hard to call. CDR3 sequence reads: CASSQSTGYEQYF. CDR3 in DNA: TGTGCCAGCTCACAGTCTACTGGCTACGAGCAGTACTTC.